A selection of T cell receptor beta chains follows, all from one sample in a study of blood T cell repertoires in COVID-19. The repertoire was sequenced with immunoSEQ multiplex PCR; TCRdb's copy has only in-frame clones and lacks some. The sample shows roughly 170,000 clones, more than 80% of them seen only once. Input material: peripheral blood. These receptors originate from a human donor in a cohort sampled during active COVID-19. Both conserved end residues are trimmed from each CDR3.

j_call | v_call | cdr3_aa
TRBJ2-5 | TRBV9 | ASSVGTGGLQETQY
TRBJ2-2 | TRBV5-1 | ASSSRDGGTGELF
TRBJ1-2 | TRBV12-3/TRBV12-4 | ASSLSGNYGYT
TRBJ2-7 | TRBV19 | VNRGGGLSYEQY
TRBJ2-7 | TRBV11-2 | ASSFRRAHSYEQY
TRBJ2-3 | TRBV7-3 | ASSPQVRGGSDTQY
TRBJ1-6 | TRBV6-5 | ASSYQAGYNSPLH
TRBJ2-2 | TRBV3-1/TRBV3-2 | ASSHRASSGGMNTGELF
TRBJ1-2 | TRBV30 | AWEVTGLGGYT
TRBJ1-2 | TRBV21-1 | ASSPRIDGYT
TRBJ1-4 | TRBV15 | ATSRQPRQGEEKLF
TRBJ2-7 | TRBV30 | ACKDRAWGEQY
TRBJ1-2 | TRBV19 | ASSMFARDGYT
TRBJ1-5 | TRBV2 | ASSVGAGGRQPQH
TRBJ1-2 | TRBV6-5 | AVQEVGRSGYT
TRBJ1-1 | TRBV6-5 | ASSYSSTVTREAF
TRBJ1-2 | TRBV6-5 | ASTTGHGYT
TRBJ2-1 | TRBV15 | ATSREIGGDEQF
TRBJ1-3 | TRBV4-2 | ASSQDRQGSSGNTIY
TRBJ2-7 | TRBV3-1/TRBV3-2 | ASSQGPLEHLAGGYEQY